This T cell receptor beta chain was sequenced in a study of T-cell memory formation after mild COVID-19. Study in general: TCR clusters largely stayed donor specific. Study results and limitations: Cross-reactive memory seemingly joined, as some responding clones were found in pre-infection memory. Contracting clones from day 15 to 85 showed balanced CD4/CD8; later expanders favored CD4+.

The 5'RACE method, run with constant-segment primers, produced TCR alpha and TCR beta cDNA libraries (carrying sample barcodes and UMIs). Via MiXCR, TCRdb re-called the 5' RACE reads, giving one row per CDR3 protein. The sample consists of 120,000 to 150,000 distinct CDR3 sequences, 14% of them appearing once. Trimming removed 1 base from V and 3 bases from J, with 16 bases in between. This CDR3 is built from 16 residues. From germline, CDR1 is LGHNA and CDR2 YSLEER. This clonotype was detected a few times. Its target is unknown. J is TRBJ2-7 and V is TRBV4-3; D remains unclear. The clonotype comes from an adult woman who had mild COVID-19 (a few samples of this study predate the infection). Cell type and time point are not known. The sample was PBMCs or a T cell subset sorted from them (not recorded which). CDR3 loop: CASSQARQRVSYEQYF. The CDR3, as DNA: TGCGCCAGCAGCCAAGCCCGTCAACGGGTGAGCTACGAGCAGTACTTC.